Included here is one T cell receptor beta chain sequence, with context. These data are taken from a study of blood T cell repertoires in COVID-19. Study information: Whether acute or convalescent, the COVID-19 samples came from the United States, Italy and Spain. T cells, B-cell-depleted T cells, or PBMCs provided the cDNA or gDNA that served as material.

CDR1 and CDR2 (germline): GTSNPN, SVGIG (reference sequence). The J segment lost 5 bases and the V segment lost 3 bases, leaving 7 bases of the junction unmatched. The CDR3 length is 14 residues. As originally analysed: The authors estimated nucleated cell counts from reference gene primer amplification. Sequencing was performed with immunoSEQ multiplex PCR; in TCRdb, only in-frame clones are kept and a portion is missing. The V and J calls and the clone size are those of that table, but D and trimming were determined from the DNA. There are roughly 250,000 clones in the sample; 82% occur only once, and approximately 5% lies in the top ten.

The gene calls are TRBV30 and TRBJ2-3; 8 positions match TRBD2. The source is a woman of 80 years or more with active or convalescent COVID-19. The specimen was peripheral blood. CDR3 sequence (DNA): TGTGCCTGGAGGATAGCGGGATCTGTAGATACGCAGTATTTT. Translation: CAWRIAGSVDTQYF.